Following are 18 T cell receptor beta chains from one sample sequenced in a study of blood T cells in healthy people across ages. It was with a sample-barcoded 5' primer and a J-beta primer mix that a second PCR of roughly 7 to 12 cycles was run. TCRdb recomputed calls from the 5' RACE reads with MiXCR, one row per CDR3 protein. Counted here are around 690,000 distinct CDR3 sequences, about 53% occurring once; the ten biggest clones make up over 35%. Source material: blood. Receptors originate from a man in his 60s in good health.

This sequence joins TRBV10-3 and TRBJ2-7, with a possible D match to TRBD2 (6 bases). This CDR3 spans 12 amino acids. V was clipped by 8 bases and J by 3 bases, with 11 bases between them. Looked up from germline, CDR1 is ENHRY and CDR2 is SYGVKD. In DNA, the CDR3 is TGTGCCATCGGCGGGGAAGGCTACGAGCAGTACTTC. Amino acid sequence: CAIGGEGYEQYF.

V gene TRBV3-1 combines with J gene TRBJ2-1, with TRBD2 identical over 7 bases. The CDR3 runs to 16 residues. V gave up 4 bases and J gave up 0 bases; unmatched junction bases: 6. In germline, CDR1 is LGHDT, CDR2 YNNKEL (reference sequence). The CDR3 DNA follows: TGTGCCAGCAGCCTCGCGGGAGCCCCCTCCTACAATGAGCAGTTCTTC. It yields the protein CASSLAGAPSYNEQFF.

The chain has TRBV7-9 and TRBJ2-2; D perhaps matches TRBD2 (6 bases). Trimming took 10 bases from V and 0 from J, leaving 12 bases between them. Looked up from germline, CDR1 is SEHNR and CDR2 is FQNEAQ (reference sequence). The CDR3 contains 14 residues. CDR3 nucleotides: TGTGCCACGGGGGTCGGATCGAACACCGGGGAGCTGTTTTTT. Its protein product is CATGVGSNTGELFF. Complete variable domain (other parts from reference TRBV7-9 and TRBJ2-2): DTGVSQNPRHKITKRGQNVTFRCDPISEHNRLYWYRQTLGQGPEFLTYFQNEAQLEKSRLLSDRFSAERPKGSFSTLEIQRTEQGDSAMYLCATGVGSNTGELFFGEGSRLTVL.

The chain's CDR3 is CSAPPPRGGETQYF. CDR3 DNA sequence: TGCAGTGCCCCTCCCCCCAGGGGAGGGGAGACCCAGTACTTC. The chain combines TRBV20-1 with TRBJ2-5; tentatively, D is TRBD2 (7 bases). The CDR3 has 14 amino acids. The V end lost 6 bases, the J end lost 5 bases, and 19 bases lay between the germline ends. In germline, CDR1 is DFQATT, CDR2 SNEGSKA (reference sequence).

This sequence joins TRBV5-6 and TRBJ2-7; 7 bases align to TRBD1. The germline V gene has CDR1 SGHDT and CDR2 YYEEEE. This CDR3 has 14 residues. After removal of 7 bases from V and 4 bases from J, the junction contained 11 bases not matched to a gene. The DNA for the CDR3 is TGTGCCAGCTTCCCGGGACAGACGGCTTACGAGCAGTACTTC. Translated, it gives CASFPGQTAYEQYF.

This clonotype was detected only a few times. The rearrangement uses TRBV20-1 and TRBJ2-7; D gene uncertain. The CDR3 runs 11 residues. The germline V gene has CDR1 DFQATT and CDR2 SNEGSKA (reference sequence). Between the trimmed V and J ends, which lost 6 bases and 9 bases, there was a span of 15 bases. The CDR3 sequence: CSAENYTSQYF. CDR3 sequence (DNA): TGCAGTGCGGAGAATTATACCTCGCAGTACTTC.

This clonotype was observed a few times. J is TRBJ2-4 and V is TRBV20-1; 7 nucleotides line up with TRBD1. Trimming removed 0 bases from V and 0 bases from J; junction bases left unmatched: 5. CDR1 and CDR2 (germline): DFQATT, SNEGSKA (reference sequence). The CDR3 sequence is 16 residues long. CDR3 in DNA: TGCAGTGCTAGAGATCAGGGGGAACTAGCCAAAAACATTCAGTACTTC. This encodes CSARDQGELAKNIQYF.

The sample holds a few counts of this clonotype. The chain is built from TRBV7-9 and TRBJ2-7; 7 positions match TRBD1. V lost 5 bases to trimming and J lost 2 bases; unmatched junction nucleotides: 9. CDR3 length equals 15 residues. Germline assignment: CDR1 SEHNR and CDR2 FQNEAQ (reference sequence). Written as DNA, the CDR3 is TGTGCCAGCAGCGGTTGGACAGGTCAAGCCTACGAGCAGTACTTC. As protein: CASSGWTGQAYEQYF.

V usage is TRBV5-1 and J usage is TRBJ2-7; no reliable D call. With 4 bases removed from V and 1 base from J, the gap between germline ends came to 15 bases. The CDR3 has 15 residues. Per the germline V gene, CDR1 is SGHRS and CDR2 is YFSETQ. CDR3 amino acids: CASSDVGPRSYEQYF. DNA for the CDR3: TGCGCCAGCAGCGATGTTGGGCCCCGATCCTACGAGCAGTACTTC.

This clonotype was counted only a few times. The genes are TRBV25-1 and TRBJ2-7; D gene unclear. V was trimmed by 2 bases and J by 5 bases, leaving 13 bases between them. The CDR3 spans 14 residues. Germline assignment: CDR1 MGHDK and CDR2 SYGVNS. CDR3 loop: CASSEGDPPDEQYF. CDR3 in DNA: TGTGCCAGCAGTGAAGGAGACCCACCAGACGAGCAGTACTTC.

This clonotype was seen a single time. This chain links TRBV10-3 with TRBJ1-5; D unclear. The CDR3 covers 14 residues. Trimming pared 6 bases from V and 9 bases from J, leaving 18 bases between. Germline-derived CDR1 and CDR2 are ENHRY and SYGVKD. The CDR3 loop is CAISRTLIDPPQHF. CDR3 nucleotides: TGTGCCATCAGCCGGACCCTGATCGATCCGCCCCAGCATTTT.

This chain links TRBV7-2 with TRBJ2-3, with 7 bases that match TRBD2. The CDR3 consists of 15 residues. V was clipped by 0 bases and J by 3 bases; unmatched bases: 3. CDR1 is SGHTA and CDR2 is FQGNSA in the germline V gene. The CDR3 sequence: CASSLALRGTDTQYF. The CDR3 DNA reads TGTGCCAGCAGCTTAGCTTTGCGGGGGACAGATACGCAGTATTTT.

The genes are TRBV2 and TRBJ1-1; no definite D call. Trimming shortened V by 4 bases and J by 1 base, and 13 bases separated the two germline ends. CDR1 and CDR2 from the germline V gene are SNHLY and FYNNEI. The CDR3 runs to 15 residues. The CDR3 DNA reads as TGTGCCAGCAGTGTGGCCATCTCTTCGAACACTGAAGCTTTCTTT. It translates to CASSVAISSNTEAFF.

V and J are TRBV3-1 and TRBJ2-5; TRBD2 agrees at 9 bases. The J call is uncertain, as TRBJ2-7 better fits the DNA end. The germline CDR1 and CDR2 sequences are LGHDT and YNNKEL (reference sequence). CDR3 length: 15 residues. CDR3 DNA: TGTGCCAGCAGCCAAGATATGGCGGGGGGGCTCGAGCAGTACTTC. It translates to CASSQDMAGGLEQYF.

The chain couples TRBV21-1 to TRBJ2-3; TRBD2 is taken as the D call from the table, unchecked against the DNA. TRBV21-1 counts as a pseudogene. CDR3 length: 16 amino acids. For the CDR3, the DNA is TGTGCCAGCAGCAAAGAGCCAGCGGGGGTTCGGGATACGCAGTATTTT. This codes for CASSKEPAGVRDTQYF.

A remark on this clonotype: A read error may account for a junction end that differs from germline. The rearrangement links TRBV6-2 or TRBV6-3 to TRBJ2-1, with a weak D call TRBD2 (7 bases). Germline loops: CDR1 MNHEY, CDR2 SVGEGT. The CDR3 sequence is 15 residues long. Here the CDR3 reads CASIKGGASYNKQFF. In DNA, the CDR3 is TGTGCCAGCATCAAAGGGGGGGCCTCCTACAATAAGCAGTTCTTC.

The CDR3 sequence is CASSQDLGGRRSYEQYF. The DNA for the CDR3 is TGTGCCAGCAGCCAAGATCTTGGGGGCCGGAGGTCGTACGAGCAGTACTTC. This chain joins TRBV4-2 and TRBJ2-7, with D possibly being TRBD1 (6 bases). This CDR3 is 17 amino acids long. Germline values: CDR1 LGHNA, CDR2 YNFKEQ. Trimming pared 0 bases from V and 4 bases from J, leaving 19 bases between.

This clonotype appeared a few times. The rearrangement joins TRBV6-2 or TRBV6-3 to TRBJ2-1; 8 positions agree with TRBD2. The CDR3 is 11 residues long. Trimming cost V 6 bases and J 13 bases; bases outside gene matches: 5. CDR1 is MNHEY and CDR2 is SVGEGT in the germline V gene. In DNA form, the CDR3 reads TGTGCCAGCAGCCTCGGGGGGGCTCAGTTCTTC. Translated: CASSLGGAQFF.